The 17 T cell receptor beta chains below come from one sample, sequenced in a study of CD8+CD57+ T cells in acquired aplastic anemia. Profiling that covered TCR beta VDJ and CDR3 relied on genomic DNA as its template. TCRdb independently ran MiXCR on the reads; one entry per CDR3 protein. The sample has over 200,000 distinct CDR3 sequences; approximately 60% are singletons. The sequenced material came from sorted CD4+, CD8+, or CD8+CD57+ T cells (not recorded which) from PBMCs. Receptors originate from a human donor in good health.

This clonotype was recorded at least ten times. This chain joins TRBV19 and TRBJ2-1, with 8 bases matching TRBD2. V lost 4 bases, J lost 2 bases, and 4 bases stayed unmatched. Looked up from germline, CDR1 is LNHDA and CDR2 is SQIVND (reference sequence). This CDR3 contains 15 residues. CDR3 amino acids: CASSRAGGPYNEQFF. CDR3 bases: TGTGCCAGTAGTAGGGCGGGGGGTCCCTACAATGAGCAGTTCTTC. Full variable domain (outside the CDR3, taken from reference TRBV19 and TRBJ2-1): DGGITQSPKYLFRKEGQNVTLSCEQNLNHDAMYWYRQDPGQGLRLIYYSQIVNDFQKGDIAEGYSVSREKKESFPLTVTSAQKNPTAFYLCASSRAGGPYNEQFFGPGTRLTVL.

This clonotype was seen at least ten times. V usage is TRBV6-5 and J usage is TRBJ2-1; 11 bases are shared with TRBD2. The CDR3 spans 14 residues. Germline values: CDR1 MNHEY, CDR2 SVGAGI. After removal of 3 bases from V and 7 bases from J, the junction contained 2 bases not matched to a gene. The CDR3 spells CASSYSGGANEQFF. DNA of the CDR3: TGTGCCAGCAGTTATAGCGGGGGGGCGAATGAGCAGTTCTTC.

Regarding this clonotype: One end of the junction fails to match germline, which may point to a read error. V gene TRBV24-1 combines with J gene TRBJ2-5; TRBD1 or TRBD2 may be the D gene (5 bases each). The germline V gene has CDR1 KGHDR and CDR2 SFDVKD. The CDR3 runs to 14 residues. The CDR3 sequence: CASSSRGPQETQYF. CDR3 coding DNA: TGTGCCAGCAGTTCCCGGGGCCCACAAGAGACCCAGTACTTC.

The sample holds a few counts of this clonotype. The chain is built from TRBV15 and TRBJ2-3; a possible D gene is TRBD1 (6 bases). The germline V and J ends were trimmed by 4 bases and 11 bases, with 19 bases remaining between them. The length of the CDR3 is 14 residues. The germline V gene encodes CDR1 LNHNV and CDR2 YYDKDF (reference sequence). The CDR3 spells CATSNYRVGQMQYF. The CDR3 bases are TGTGCCACCAGCAACTACAGGGTGGGACAAATGCAGTATTTT.

V and J are TRBV5-1 and TRBJ2-1; D unresolved. Germline V gives CDR1 SGHRS, CDR2 YFSETQ. The CDR3 has 8 amino acids. With 7 bases removed from V and 13 bases from J, the gap between germline ends came to 6 bases. CDR3 bases: TGCGCCAGCCCCCCCCAGTTCTTC. Translated: CASPPQFF.

The chain joins TRBV7-9 to TRBJ1-1, with 7 bases lining up with TRBD1. J lost 4 bases, V lost 7 bases, and 6 bases had no gene match. This CDR3 has 13 residues. Germline CDR1 and CDR2: SEHNR and FQNEAQ (reference sequence). CDR3 loop: CASTGQDGTEAFF. The CDR3 DNA follows: TGTGCCAGCACCGGACAGGACGGCACTGAAGCTTTCTTT.

This sequence joins TRBV20-1 and TRBJ2-1; 8 bases agree with TRBD2. The CDR3 consists of 20 residues. J lost 2 bases, V lost 1 base, and 19 bases had no gene match. CDR1 is DFQATT, CDR2 SNEGSKA, per germline (reference sequence). CDR3 sequence: CSARGQGLSGMKRTYNEQFF. The CDR3 DNA sequence: TGCAGTGCTAGAGGGCAGGGTCTTAGCGGGATGAAACGTACCTACAATGAGCAGTTCTTC.

The chain joins TRBV5-1 to TRBJ2-3; 12 bases line up with TRBD2. This CDR3 has 16 amino acids. Germline lookup yields CDR1 SGHRS and CDR2 YFSETQ. With V trimmed by 3 bases and J by 4 bases, 6 bases remained unmatched. CDR3 sequence: CASSSGLAGTADTQYF. CDR3 bases: TGCGCCAGCAGCTCTGGACTAGCGGGAACCGCAGATACGCAGTATTTT.

Comment on this clonotype: Sequence at one end of the junction differs from germline and may be a read error. The V gene is TRBV9, the J gene TRBJ2-1; D is undetermined. Per germline, CDR1 SGDLS and CDR2 YYNGEE. The length of the CDR3 is 11 residues. CDR3 coding DNA: TGTGCCAGCAGCCTGAACAATGAGCAGCTCTTC. Protein sequence: CASSLNNEQLF.

With regard to this clonotype: Sequence at one end of the junction differs from germline and may be a read error. The genes are TRBV2 and TRBJ2-2, with 8 positions matching TRBD2. CDR3 length: 16 residues. The germline V gene has CDR1 SNHLY and CDR2 FYNNEI. CDR3 DNA: TGTGCCAGCAGCTCCGGGAGGGCTTCCAACACCGGGGAGCTGCTTTTT. Translated, it gives CASSSGRASNTGELLF.

This clonotype was counted many times. The chain is built from TRBV2 and TRBJ1-1, with 9 positions matching TRBD1. Germline trimming cut 7 bases from V and 4 bases from J; bases unmatched to any gene: 10. The CDR3 runs 15 residues. Germline V gene data show CDR1 as SNHLY and CDR2 as FYNNEI. The CDR3 sequence is CASKWTGVDGTEAFF. CDR3 nucleotide sequence: TGTGCCAGCAAATGGACAGGGGTGGATGGCACTGAAGCTTTCTTT.

This clonotype was seen many times. The chain uses TRBV9 and TRBJ2-2; 10 bases align to TRBD2. This CDR3 region has 18 residues. Germline V gene data show CDR1 as SGDLS and CDR2 as YYNGEE. The V segment lost 3 bases and the J segment 0 bases; nucleotides outside the gene matches: 8. CDR3 coding DNA: TGTGCCAGCAGCGGGGACCCTAGCGGGGGAGCGAACACCGGGGAGCTGTTTTTT. It translates to CASSGDPSGGANTGELFF.

This clonotype was counted only a few times. J is TRBJ2-1 and V is TRBV4-1, with TRBD2 identical over 7 bases. Germline CDR1 MGHRA, CDR2 YSYEKL. Trimming at V came to 3 bases and at J to 0 bases, leaving 11 bases not matched to a gene. CDR3 length equals 18 residues. CDR3: CASSQERMIAGSYNEQFF. The CDR3, as DNA: TGCGCCAGCAGCCAGGAACGGATGATAGCGGGCTCCTACAATGAGCAGTTCTTC.

This clonotype was counted ten times or more. The V and J genes are TRBV9 and TRBJ2-5; the match to TRBD2 covers 7 bases. Germline loops: CDR1 SGDLS, CDR2 YYNGEE. V trimming: 4 bases; J trimming: 4 bases; junction bases outside the gene matches: 13. The CDR3 has 16 amino acids. The chain's CDR3 is CASSSVFAGDSETQYF. The CDR3 DNA reads TGTGCCAGCAGCAGTGTTTTTGCGGGAGACTCAGAGACCCAGTACTTC. Together with reference TRBV9 and TRBJ2-5, the CDR3 gives the full variable domain: DSGVTQTPKHLITATGQRVTLRCSPRSGDLSVYWYQQSLDQGLQFLIQYYNGEERAKGNILERFSAQQFPDLHSELNLSSLELGDSALYFCASSSVFAGDSETQYFGPGTRLLVL.

The V and J genes are TRBV7-9 and TRBJ2-7; 9 positions match TRBD2. The CDR3 has 16 amino acids. CDR1 is SEHNR and CDR2 is FQNEAQ in the germline V gene (reference sequence). Germline trimming cut 3 bases from V and 7 bases from J; bases unmatched to any gene: 13. CDR3 region: CASSFPRGGAFYEQYF. CDR3 coding DNA: TGTGCCAGCAGCTTCCCGCGCGGGGGGGCCTTCTATGAGCAGTACTTC.

The CDR3 loop is CASLGGPEQYF. CDR3 sequence (DNA): TGTGCCAGCCTCGGAGGGCCCGAGCAGTACTTC. This chain links TRBV7-9 with TRBJ2-7; a weak D match, TRBD2 (6 bases). CDR1 is SEHNR, CDR2 FQNEAQ, per germline (reference sequence). This CDR3 is 11 amino acids long. V lost 8 bases, J lost 6 bases, and 11 bases lay in between.

This clonotype came up many times. The chain recombines TRBV9 with TRBJ2-1; 13 bases agree with TRBD2. V lost 0 bases and J lost 9; bases outside the gene matches: 0. CDR3 length: 14 residues. Looked up from germline, CDR1 is SGDLS and CDR2 is YYNGEE. The CDR3 nucleotides read TGTGCCAGCAGCGTAGGACTAGCGGGGGGTGAGCAGTTCTTC. It yields the protein CASSVGLAGGEQFF.